These 5 T cell receptor beta chains were sequenced from one sample in a study of blood T cell repertoires in COVID-19. Data came from immunoSEQ multiplex PCR; TCRdb stores just in-frame clones and leaves some out. The sample holds roughly 420,000 clones; roughly 88% are singletons and the top ten take over 0.9%. The material sequenced was PBMCs or T cells enriched from blood (not recorded which). These receptors were collected from a woman aged 30 to 39 with acute COVID-19.

This chain links TRBV5-1 with TRBJ1-2; 12 positions agree with TRBD1. V lost 4 bases and J lost 7; bases outside the gene matches: 5. Germline loops: CDR1 SGHRS, CDR2 YFSETQ. This CDR3 spans 14 amino acids. CDR3 coding DNA: TGCGCCAGCAGCCAGGGACAGGGGGCGCTTGGCTACACCTTC. It yields the protein CASSQGQGALGYTF.

The chain links TRBV5-1 to TRBJ2-2; tentative D call: TRBD1 (6 bases). Germline V CDR1 and CDR2: SGHRS, YFSETQ. The CDR3 loop spans 16 amino acids. V was pared by 2 bases and J by 0 bases, with 11 bases between. In DNA form, the CDR3 reads TGCGCCAGCAGCTTAGGACAGAGGGCGAACACCGGGGAGCTGTTTTTT. It codes for CASSLGQRANTGELFF.

This chain connects TRBV24-1 to TRBJ2-3; 8 bases are shared with TRBD2. V was clipped by 4 bases and J by 2 bases; unmatched bases: 4. This CDR3 has 15 amino acids. Germline V CDR1 and CDR2: KGHDR, SFDVKD. CDR3 in amino acids: CATSDPGGTTDTQYF. The CDR3 DNA sequence: TGTGCCACCAGTGACCCGGGGGGGACCACAGATACGCAGTATTTT.

The chain has TRBV6-4 and TRBJ2-2, with 8 bases matching TRBD2. In germline, CDR1 is MRHNA, CDR2 SNTAGT. The trim removed 4 bases at V and 4 bases at J, leaving 2 bases unmatched. The CDR3 contains 14 residues. The DNA of the CDR3 is TGTGCCAGCAGTGTGGCGGGGGGCACCGGGGAGCTGTTTTTT. Translation gives CASSVAGGTGELFF.

The chain uses TRBV3-1 (or the pseudogene TRBV3-2) and TRBJ2-5, with TRBD1 matching 7 bases. J was trimmed by 5 bases and V by 1 base; bases with no gene match: 13. From germline, CDR1 is LGHDT and CDR2 YNNKEL (reference sequence). The CDR3 totals 17 residues. CDR3 residues: CASSQGIRDRDMETQYF. In DNA form, the CDR3 reads TGTGCCAGCAGCCAAGGAATCCGGGACAGAGATATGGAGACCCAGTACTTC.